Listed here is a single T cell receptor beta chain. Assay: immunoSEQ multiplex PCR; the TCRdb copy retains only in-frame clones and omits some. The sample has some 52,000 clones; about 86% are singletons. This sample was taken from a study of OX40 agonist ivuxolimab in advanced cancers. The J segment lost 3 bases and the V segment lost 1 base, leaving 7 bases of the junction unmatched. The germline gives CDR1 SGHVS, CDR2 FNYEAQ. The CDR3 consists of 16 residues. The chain uses TRBV7-6 and TRBJ2-7; 9 positions match TRBD1. The sample here was CD4+ or CD8+ T cells sorted from blood, taken in a trial of the OX40 agonist ivuxolimab. This receptor was taken from an adult with an advanced solid tumor such as melanoma, head and neck, liver or kidney cancer. In DNA form, the CDR3 reads TGTGCCAGCAGCTTAGGAGGGGGACAGGGAAGCTACGAGCAGTACTTC. Translating gives CASSLGGGQGSYEQYF.